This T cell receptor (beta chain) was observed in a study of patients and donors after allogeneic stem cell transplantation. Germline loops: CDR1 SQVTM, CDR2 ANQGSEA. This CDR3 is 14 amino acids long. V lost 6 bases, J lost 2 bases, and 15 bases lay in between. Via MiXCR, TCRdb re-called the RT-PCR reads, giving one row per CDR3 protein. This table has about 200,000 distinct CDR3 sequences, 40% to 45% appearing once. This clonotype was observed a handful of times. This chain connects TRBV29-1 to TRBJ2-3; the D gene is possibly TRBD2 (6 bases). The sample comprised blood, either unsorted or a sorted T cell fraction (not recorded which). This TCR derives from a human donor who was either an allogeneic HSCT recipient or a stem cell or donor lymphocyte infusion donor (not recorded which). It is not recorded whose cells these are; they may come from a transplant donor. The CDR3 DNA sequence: TGCAGCGTGGCGGAGGGAGGCTACACAGATACGCAGTATTTT. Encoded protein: CSVAEGGYTDTQYF.